These T cell receptor beta chains were read from a single sample in a study of T cells in Graves' hyperthyroidism and ophthalmopathy. TCRdb used MiXCR to reprocess the multiplex PCR reads, holding one entry per CDR3 protein. Of hundreds of thousands of distinct CDR3 sequences listed, around 14% are singletons. Input material: blood. The source is a woman aged 18-29 years with Graves' hyperthyroidism. Each CDR3 is given with its conserved first and last residue. D genes are given only for firm matches. Expanded clones are given a class, and other clones once, few, many or no size at all.

>TRBD1|13|TRBJ1-1|TRBV3-1|.
TGTGCCAGCAACCAAGGACAGGGCAGGGGAGCTTTCTTT
CASNQGQGRGAFF
>.|17|TRBJ2-5|TRBV27|many
TGTGCCAGCAGCAACGACGCGACAGGGAGGTTGGAGGAGACCCAGTACTTC
CASSNDATGRLEETQYF
>.|16|TRBJ1-2|TRBV9|many
TGTGCCAGCAGCGCCCACCTCGACAGTCCGAACTATGGCTACACCTTC
CASSAHLDSPNYGYTF
>TRBD1|16|TRBJ1-5|TRBV19|many
TGTGCCAGTAGTGGCGCCGGGACAGGGGGCAATCAGCCCCAGCATTTT
CASSGAGTGGNQPQHF
>.|14|TRBJ2-1|TRBV5-1|few
TGCGCCAGCAGCTTGACCCCTGGGACGGATGAGCAGTTCTTC
CASSLTPGTDEQFF
>TRBD2|16|TRBJ2-1|TRBV10-2|many
TGCGCCAGCCAACACCTTCCTAGCGGGAGGGCCGATGAGCAGTTCTTC
CASQHLPSGRADEQFF
>.|15|TRBJ1-1|TRBV30|many
TGTGCCTGGAGTGTATACGGGTCGATAGACACTGAAGCTTTCTTT
CAWSVYGSIDTEAFF
>.|13|TRBJ2-7|TRBV19|many
TGTGCCAGTAGTATCGGCCTCTCCTACGAGCAGTACTTC
CASSIGLSYEQYF
>TRBD1|14|TRBJ2-5|TRBV5-1|.
TGCGCCAGCAGCATGGGACAGGGCTGGGAGACCCAGTACTTC
CASSMGQGWETQYF
>TRBD1|18|TRBJ2-4|TRBV7-6|many
TGTGCCAGCAGCTTATCTACGCCCGGGACAGGGGCGGGAAACATTCAGTACTTC
CASSLSTPGTGAGNIQYF
>.|15|TRBJ2-7|TRBV6-5|.
TGTGCCAGCAGTCACTCGGGGGACAGACCCTACGAGCAGTACTTC
CASSHSGDRPYEQYF
>.|15|TRBJ2-1|TRBV27|many
TGTGCCAGCAGCCCCCTCCTAGGGGAGGCGAATGAGCAGTTCTTC
CASSPLLGEANEQFF
>.|16|TRBJ2-7|TRBV12-3/TRBV12-4|many
TGTGCCAGCAGTTTAGCGGCCCCAGGGTCTACCTACGAGCAGTACTTC
CASSLAAPGSTYEQYF
>.|17|TRBJ1-5|TRBV28|many
TGTGCCAGCAGTTTAAGGGGGTGGGGGGGAGATGATCAGCCCCAGCATTTT
CASSLRGWGGDDQPQHF
>.|15|TRBJ2-7|TRBV2|many
TGTGCCAGCAAACCACTGGACAGTTCCGCCTACGAGCAGTACTTC
CASKPLDSSAYEQYF
>.|16|TRBJ2-1|TRBV10-3|many
TGTGCCATCAGTGAGTCGAGCAGGGGCTCCTACAATGAGCAGTTCTTC
CAISESSRGSYNEQFF
>TRBD2|16|TRBJ2-1|TRBV10-1|.
TGCGCCGGCTCCAAGTTTAGCGGGAGCTCCTACAATGAGCAGTTCTTC
CAGSKFSGSSYNEQFF
>.|14|TRBJ2-7|TRBV27|many
TGTGCCTCCGAGGAGGGACCCCAAAGCTACGAGCAGTACTTC
CASEEGPQSYEQYF
>.|11|TRBJ1-2|TRBV2|many
TGTGCCAGCAGTGCACAGTATGGCTACACCTTC
CASSAQYGYTF
>TRBD1|14|TRBJ2-1|TRBV12-3/TRBV12-4|.
TGTGCCAGCAGTGTAGAGGGACAGACGGATGAGCAGTTCTTC
CASSVEGQTDEQFF
>TRBD2|16|TRBJ2-3|TRBV3-1|many
TGTGCCAGCAGCGGAGGGACTAGCAACCCCCCAGATACGCAGTATTTT
CASSGGTSNPPDTQYF
>.|14|TRBJ2-5|TRBV2|many
TGTGCCAGCAGGGATTCACTAGCCCAAGAGACCCAGTACTTC
CASRDSLAQETQYF
>.|12|TRBJ2-5|TRBV6-1|many
TGTGCCAGCTCCCACGACCGGGAGACCCAGTACTTC
CASSHDRETQYF
>TRBD2|14|TRBJ2-1|TRBV6-1|.
TGTGCCAGCGGGGAGAGCGGGAGGCAGGGTGAGCAGTTCTTC
CASGESGRQGEQFF
>TRBD2|17|TRBJ2-3|TRBV7-3|many
TGTGCCAGCAGCTCTCTGACTAGCGGGGGTTCCAGGGATACGCAGTATTTT
CASSSLTSGGSRDTQYF
>.|11|TRBJ1-4|TRBV12-3/TRBV12-4|many
TGTGCCAGCAGGTGGGGTGAAAAACTGTTTTTT
CASRWGEKLFF
>.|14|TRBJ2-3|TRBV9|few
TGTGCCAGCAGCGTAGACCGACTTCGGGATACGCAGTATTTT
CASSVDRLRDTQYF
>TRBD2|16|TRBJ2-5|TRBV12-3/TRBV12-4|.
TGTGCCAGCAGTTACGGGACTAGCGGATCTAAAGAGACCCAGTACTTC
CASSYGTSGSKETQYF
>TRBD1|14|TRBJ1-5|TRBV12-3/TRBV12-4|many
TGTGCCAGCAACCCAGGGGGACTGAATCAGCCCCAGCATTTT
CASNPGGLNQPQHF
>TRBD2|13|TRBJ2-7|TRBV20-1|many
TGCAGTGCTCAAAGCCTTAGCGGGAGTGAGCAGTACTTC
CSAQSLSGSEQYF
>.|14|TRBJ1-6|TRBV19|many
TGTGCCAGTAGTATCTCACAGGATCGATCACCCCTCCACTTT
CASSISQDRSPLHF
>.|17|TRBJ2-5|TRBV7-9|many
TGTGCCAGCAGCCCGGCCCCAGCCGTACCCGGCCAAGAGACCCAGTACTTC
CASSPAPAVPGQETQYF
>.|15|TRBJ2-5|TRBV7-9|many
TGTGCCAGCAGCTTATATACAGGCGGCCAAGAGACCCAGTACTTC
CASSLYTGGQETQYF
>TRBD2|17|TRBJ2-5|TRBV18|many
TGTGCCAGCTCACCACAAAAGGGACTAGCGGGGAAAGAGACCCAGTACTTC
CASSPQKGLAGKETQYF
>.|15|TRBJ2-3|TRBV20-1|many
TGCAGTGCTACCTCTGTGTCAGGGACCACAGATACGCAGTATTTT
CSATSVSGTTDTQYF
>TRBD1|13|TRBJ2-7|TRBV20-1|many
TGCAGTGCTCGGACAGGGGGAGGGTACGAGCAGTACTTC
CSARTGGGYEQYF
>TRBD1|16|TRBJ2-7|TRBV7-8|many
TGTGCCAGCAGCTTGGGCGTGAGGGGGCTCACCTACGAGCAGTACTTC
CASSLGVRGLTYEQYF
>.|13|TRBJ2-7|TRBV19|few
TGTGCCAGTAGTATTTCCAGGGGTTACGAGCAGTACTTC
CASSISRGYEQYF
>.|14|TRBJ2-7|TRBV28|many
TGTGCCAGCAGTATCCGCGGGGTAGTATACGAGCAGTACTTC
CASSIRGVVYEQYF
>TRBD2|14|TRBJ2-5|TRBV9|many
TGTGCCAGCAGCGTAACTAGCGGGCAAGAGACCCAGTACTTC
CASSVTSGQETQYF
>.|18|TRBJ1-6|TRBV7-2|.
TGTGCCAGCAGCTTAGGAGTAGGCAGGAGCTCCTATAATTCACCCCTCCACTTT
CASSLGVGRSSYNSPLHF
>TRBD2|16|TRBJ2-5|TRBV7-2|.
TGTGCCAGCAAGGGACTAGCGGGGGATCTACAAGAGACCCAGTACTTC
CASKGLAGDLQETQYF
>TRBD2|18|TRBJ2-1|TRBV5-6|.
TGTGCCAGCAGCTCCTGGACTAGCGGGAGGTCTGCGTACAATGAGCAGTTCTTC
CASSSWTSGRSAYNEQFF
>TRBD1|14|TRBJ2-3|TRBV19|many
TGTGCCAGTAGCGGGACAGGGGAGGTAGATACGCAGTATTTT
CASSGTGEVDTQYF
>.|14|TRBJ2-3|TRBV5-5|many
TGTGCCAGCAGTCGGGCCACGGTAACAGATACGCAGTATTTT
CASSRATVTDTQYF
>.|18|TRBJ2-3|TRBV7-8|.
TGTGCCAGCAGCCCTAAAGCCTCGGCCAGGCGGAGCACAGATACGCAGTATTTT
CASSPKASARRSTDTQYF
>.|11|TRBJ2-5|TRBV5-1|many
TGCGCCAGCAGCAGTCGAGGGGACCAGTACTTC
CASSSRGDQYF
>.|14|TRBJ1-5|TRBV20-1|many
TGCAGTGCTAGAGGATTGGGGAGCGGTCAGCCCCAGCATTTT
CSARGLGSGQPQHF
>TRBD2|14|TRBJ2-5|TRBV5-1|many
TGCGCCAGCAGCCTCCGGGACTATGGGGAGACCCAGTACTTC
CASSLRDYGETQYF
>.|15|TRBJ2-7|TRBV20-1|many
TGCAGTGCTAGGGTCACCGGGACAAGCTCCTACGAGCAGTACTTC
CSARVTGTSSYEQYF
>TRBD2|18|TRBJ2-1|TRBV20-1|many
TGCAGTGCTAGAGGTGATCCCATCAGCGGGAGCTCCTACAATGAGCAGTTCTTC
CSARGDPISGSSYNEQFF